This T cell receptor (beta chain) emerged from a study of T cells in Graves' hyperthyroidism and ophthalmopathy. Findings of the study overall: Model predictions of ophthalmopathy came a median approximately 6.2 months before onset. Expanded thyroid clonotypes (above 0.001) were mostly also found in blood.

The CDR3 totals 17 residues. CDR1 is KGHDR and CDR2 is SFDVKD in the germline V gene. J lost 5 bases, V lost 6 bases, and 15 bases had no gene match. The TCR beta CDR3 regions underwent amplification using RNA transcripts as the source. The HTBI set primed first-round TCR CDR3 RT-PCR. One entry per CDR3 protein, called by TCRdb with MiXCR from the multiplex PCR reads. The data hold fewer than 550,000 distinct CDR3 sequences, with 15% to 17% observed a single time. This clonotype was counted a few times. Antigen specificity is unknown. The sequence derives from a woman aged 18-29 years with Graves' hyperthyroidism. The sequencing input was blood. The rearrangement joins TRBV24-1 to TRBJ2-5, with 9 nucleotides matching TRBD1. CDR3 sequence reads: CATSSLPVTGGKETQYF. The CDR3 nucleotides are TGTGCCACCAGTTCCCTCCCTGTTACAGGGGGCAAGGAGACCCAGTACTTC.